This T cell receptor beta chain stems from a study of blood T cell repertoires in COVID-19. In the study overall: Both acute and convalescent COVID-19 samples were obtained from the United States, Italy and Spain. T cells, B-cell-depleted T cells, or PBMCs supplied cDNA or gDNA.

This CDR3 region has 16 residues. The V gene's germline CDR1 is KGHSH and CDR2 LQKENI. The V and J ends lost 5 bases and 7 bases, in that order; junction bases with no gene match: 14. Per the study methods: Amplification from reference gene primers served as the basis for estimated nucleated cell counts. Some clones are missing from TCRdb's copy, which holds only in-frame ones; the method was immunoSEQ multiplex PCR. V and J calls and clone size follow that table, whereas D and trimming were derived from the DNA. The sample holds around 170,000 clones, about 85% seen once. Input material: peripheral blood. The chain joins TRBV18 to TRBJ2-7, with 10 bases lining up with TRBD2. This receptor was identified in a man aged 60 to 69 with acute or convalescent COVID-19. Here the CDR3 reads CASSGPQSGRAGEQYF. The CDR3 DNA reads as TGTGCCAGCTCAGGTCCCCAAAGCGGGAGGGCCGGAGAGCAGTACTTC.